This is a list of T cell receptor beta chains from one sample in a study of shared clonotypes between healthy human individuals. This table comes from immunoSEQ multiplex PCR, and its TCRdb copy is limited to in-frame clones, with some not included. The sample consists of about 600,000 clones, approximately 97% of them appearing once. The sample was naive CD4+ T cells sorted from blood. The source of these receptors is a woman in her twenties or thirties in good health. The CDR3 runs from the conserved cysteine through the conserved F or W. D genes are given only for firm matches. Clone size appears in some rows only: once, few, many, or a class for an expanded clone.

abundance: -; j_gene: TRBJ2-2; v_gene: TRBV4-1; d_gene: TRBD2; CDR3aa: CASSQRLAGGPRAGELFF; CDR3nt: TGCGCCAGCAGCCAGAGACTAGCGGGAGGCCCGAGGGCCGGGGAGCTGTTTTTT
abundance: -; j_gene: TRBJ2-2; v_gene: TRBV7-3; d_gene: -; CDR3aa: CASTPGGGKGGELFF; CDR3nt: TGTGCCAGCACCCCAGGCGGCGGGAAGGGCGGGGAGCTGTTTTTT
abundance: -; j_gene: TRBJ2-7; v_gene: TRBV28; d_gene: TRBD2; CDR3aa: CASSLAGTSGYEQYF; CDR3nt: TGTGCCAGCAGTTTGGCCGGGACTAGCGGCTACGAGCAGTACTTC
abundance: -; j_gene: TRBJ2-3; v_gene: TRBV28; d_gene: -; CDR3aa: CAEASPGTDTQYF; CDR3nt: TGTGCCGAAGCGTCGCCCGGCACAGATACGCAGTATTTT
abundance: -; j_gene: TRBJ1-2; v_gene: TRBV28; d_gene: TRBD1; CDR3aa: CASSRAGTGQAGGYTF; CDR3nt: TGTGCCAGCAGCCGAGCCGGGACAGGGCAGGCAGGTGGCTACACCTTC
abundance: -; j_gene: TRBJ1-2; v_gene: TRBV27; d_gene: -; CDR3aa: CASSPYLGTEVGGYTF; CDR3nt: TGTGCCAGCAGTCCTTATCTCGGGACGGAAGTGGGAGGCTACACCTTC
abundance: -; j_gene: TRBJ2-3; v_gene: TRBV5-1; d_gene: -; CDR3aa: CASSLTRGEADTQYF; CDR3nt: TGCGCCAGCAGCTTGACGCGGGGAGAGGCAGATACGCAGTATTTT
abundance: -; j_gene: TRBJ1-2; v_gene: TRBV28; d_gene: -; CDR3aa: CASSPPRVNNYGYTF; CDR3nt: TGTGCCAGCAGTCCCCCCCGGGTGAACAACTATGGCTACACCTTC
abundance: -; j_gene: TRBJ2-3; v_gene: TRBV10-3; d_gene: -; CDR3aa: CAISEVGTNTQYF; CDR3nt: TGTGCCATCAGTGAGGTCGGCACAAATACGCAGTATTTT
abundance: -; j_gene: TRBJ2-7; v_gene: TRBV10-1; d_gene: TRBD2; CDR3aa: CASSESGSIYEQYF; CDR3nt: TGCGCCAGCAGTGAGAGCGGGAGTATCTACGAGCAGTACTTC
abundance: -; j_gene: TRBJ2-1; v_gene: TRBV5-1; d_gene: TRBD2; CDR3aa: CASSPGEGSYNEQFF; CDR3nt: TGCGCCAGCAGCCCGGGGGAGGGCTCCTACAATGAGCAGTTCTTC
abundance: -; j_gene: TRBJ2-1; v_gene: TRBV2; d_gene: TRBD2; CDR3aa: CASSVELAGSNEQFF; CDR3nt: TGTGCCAGCAGTGTGGAACTAGCGGGAAGCAATGAGCAGTTCTTC
abundance: -; j_gene: TRBJ2-2; v_gene: TRBV6-5; d_gene: -; CDR3aa: CASSPQSPGELFF; CDR3nt: TGTGCCAGCAGTCCCCAGAGTCCCGGGGAGCTGTTTTTT
abundance: once; j_gene: TRBJ2-5; v_gene: TRBV5-1; d_gene: -; CDR3aa: CASRGGRQETQYF; CDR3nt: TGCGCCAGCAGGGGGGGCAGACAAGAGACCCAGTACTTC
abundance: -; j_gene: TRBJ1-5; v_gene: TRBV5-5; d_gene: -; CDR3aa: CASSLVVSPGDQPQHF; CDR3nt: TGTGCCAGCAGCTTGGTAGTAAGTCCGGGCGACCAGCCCCAGCATTTT
abundance: -; j_gene: TRBJ2-7; v_gene: TRBV5-6; d_gene: TRBD2; CDR3aa: CASSLSSGASYEQYF; CDR3nt: TGTGCCAGCAGCTTGTCTAGCGGGGCCTCCTACGAGCAGTACTTC
abundance: -; j_gene: TRBJ1-5; v_gene: TRBV19; d_gene: -; CDR3aa: CASRFSGGNSNQPQHF; CDR3nt: TGTGCCAGTAGATTTTCCGGGGGGAATAGCAATCAGCCCCAGCATTTT
abundance: once; j_gene: TRBJ2-2; v_gene: TRBV5-1; d_gene: TRBD2; CDR3aa: CASSLVSGSRTGELFF; CDR3nt: TGCGCCAGCAGCTTGGTTAGCGGGAGTCGGACCGGGGAGCTGTTTTTT
abundance: -; j_gene: TRBJ2-3; v_gene: TRBV5-1; d_gene: -; CDR3aa: CASSSGDTQYF; CDR3nt: TGCGCCAGCAGCTCGGGTGATACGCAGTATTTT
abundance: -; j_gene: TRBJ1-2; v_gene: TRBV14; d_gene: -; CDR3aa: CASSQHEKANYGYTF; CDR3nt: TGTGCCAGCAGCCAGCATGAGAAGGCTAACTATGGCTACACCTTC
abundance: -; j_gene: TRBJ2-2; v_gene: TRBV5-6; d_gene: -; CDR3aa: CASSYTGTANTGELFF; CDR3nt: TGTGCCAGCAGCTACACCGGGACGGCTAACACCGGGGAGCTGTTTTTT
abundance: -; j_gene: TRBJ2-1; v_gene: TRBV5-1; d_gene: TRBD2; CDR3aa: CASSLAIRTSGIDEQFF; CDR3nt: TGCGCCAGCAGCTTGGCCATTCGGACTAGCGGGATTGATGAGCAGTTCTTC
abundance: once; j_gene: TRBJ2-7; v_gene: TRBV28; d_gene: -; CDR3aa: CASSLVSGAYEQYF; CDR3nt: TGTGCCAGCAGTTTAGTGTCAGGTGCCTACGAGCAGTACTTC
abundance: -; j_gene: TRBJ2-1; v_gene: TRBV2; d_gene: -; CDR3aa: CASSEAAAVGNEQFF; CDR3nt: TGTGCCAGCAGTGAAGCTGCAGCCGTGGGGAATGAGCAGTTCTTC
abundance: -; j_gene: TRBJ2-1; v_gene: TRBV18; d_gene: -; CDR3aa: CASSPETAYNEQFF; CDR3nt: TGTGCCAGCTCACCAGAGACAGCCTACAATGAGCAGTTCTTC
abundance: -; j_gene: TRBJ2-2; v_gene: TRBV7-9; d_gene: TRBD1; CDR3aa: CASSRGQGPNTGELFF; CDR3nt: TGTGCCAGCAGCCGGGGACAGGGCCCGAACACCGGGGAGCTGTTTTTT
abundance: -; j_gene: TRBJ2-1; v_gene: TRBV7-9; d_gene: TRBD2; CDR3aa: CASSRAGGLYNEQFF; CDR3nt: TGTGCCAGCAGCCGGGCGGGAGGGCTCTACAATGAGCAGTTCTTC
abundance: -; j_gene: TRBJ2-7; v_gene: TRBV19; d_gene: -; CDR3aa: CASSTGGWRDQNYEQYF; CDR3nt: TGTGCCAGTAGTACTGGCGGTTGGAGGGACCAGAACTACGAGCAGTACTTC
abundance: -; j_gene: TRBJ2-7; v_gene: TRBV5-4; d_gene: TRBD2; CDR3aa: CASSWGYGGLASYEQYF; CDR3nt: TGTGCCAGCAGCTGGGGATATGGAGGACTAGCGTCCTACGAGCAGTACTTC
abundance: -; j_gene: TRBJ2-5; v_gene: TRBV27; d_gene: TRBD2; CDR3aa: CARKLAGARREETQYF; CDR3nt: TGTGCCAGAAAGTTAGCGGGAGCCCGCAGGGAGGAGACCCAGTACTTC
abundance: -; j_gene: TRBJ1-3; v_gene: TRBV6-5; d_gene: -; CDR3aa: CASSLTVNSGNTIYF; CDR3nt: TGTGCCAGCAGTTTGACGGTGAACTCTGGAAACACCATATATTTT
abundance: -; j_gene: TRBJ1-1; v_gene: TRBV5-1; d_gene: -; CDR3aa: CASSFSTGNTEAFF; CDR3nt: TGCGCCAGCAGCTTCTCGACAGGGAACACTGAAGCTTTCTTT
abundance: -; j_gene: TRBJ2-7; v_gene: TRBV28; d_gene: -; CDR3aa: CASRIGTHVGEQYF; CDR3nt: TGTGCCAGCAGGATCGGGACCCATGTTGGCGAGCAGTACTTC
abundance: -; j_gene: TRBJ2-3; v_gene: TRBV5-1; d_gene: TRBD2; CDR3aa: CASSPIGAGGPRRADTQYF; CDR3nt: TGCGCCAGCAGCCCCATCGGTGCGGGAGGGCCGAGGAGAGCAGATACGCAGTATTTT
abundance: -; j_gene: TRBJ2-7; v_gene: TRBV11-2; d_gene: -; CDR3aa: CASSPTGSGAYEQYF; CDR3nt: TGTGCCAGCAGCCCCACAGGGAGTGGGGCCTACGAGCAGTACTTC
abundance: -; j_gene: TRBJ1-2; v_gene: TRBV30; d_gene: -; CDR3aa: CAWSVHGVRGYTF; CDR3nt: TGTGCCTGGAGTGTACACGGAGTAAGGGGCTACACCTTC
abundance: -; j_gene: TRBJ2-1; v_gene: TRBV6-1; d_gene: -; CDR3aa: CASSGTGKGSYNEQFF; CDR3nt: TGTGCCAGCAGTGGGACCGGGAAGGGCTCCTACAATGAGCAGTTCTTC
abundance: -; j_gene: TRBJ2-7; v_gene: TRBV28; d_gene: TRBD1; CDR3aa: CASSTTTGPYEQYF; CDR3nt: TGTGCCAGCAGTACCACGACAGGGCCCTACGAGCAGTACTTC
abundance: -; j_gene: TRBJ1-1; v_gene: TRBV6-1; d_gene: -; CDR3aa: CASSERMNTEAFF; CDR3nt: TGTGCCAGCAGTGAACGGATGAACACTGAAGCTTTCTTT
abundance: -; j_gene: TRBJ1-3; v_gene: TRBV11-2; d_gene: -; CDR3aa: CASSLDRNTIYF; CDR3nt: TGTGCCAGCAGCTTAGATCGAAACACCATATATTTT
abundance: -; j_gene: TRBJ2-3; v_gene: TRBV27; d_gene: TRBD2; CDR3aa: CASSPPGTSGRDTQYF; CDR3nt: TGTGCCAGCAGTCCCCCCGGCACTAGCGGGAGAGATACGCAGTATTTT
abundance: -; j_gene: TRBJ2-7; v_gene: TRBV5-4; d_gene: -; CDR3aa: CASSGGRGFSYEQYF; CDR3nt: TGTGCCAGCAGCGGAGGACGGGGATTCTCCTACGAGCAGTACTTC
abundance: -; j_gene: TRBJ2-3; v_gene: TRBV11-2; d_gene: TRBD2; CDR3aa: CASSLRLAESTDTQYF; CDR3nt: TGTGCCAGCAGCCTACGACTAGCGGAGAGCACAGATACGCAGTATTTT
abundance: -; j_gene: TRBJ1-2; v_gene: TRBV28; d_gene: -; CDR3aa: CASSPGGFRDGYTF; CDR3nt: TGTGCCAGCAGTCCCGGAGGATTTCGGGATGGCTACACCTTC
abundance: -; j_gene: TRBJ1-1; v_gene: TRBV11-2; d_gene: TRBD1; CDR3aa: CASRKQGASTEAFF; CDR3nt: TGTGCCAGCAGAAAACAGGGGGCGAGCACTGAAGCTTTCTTT
abundance: -; j_gene: TRBJ2-5; v_gene: TRBV11-2; d_gene: TRBD1; CDR3aa: CASRGQQETQYF; CDR3nt: TGTGCCAGCAGGGGACAGCAAGAGACCCAGTACTTC
abundance: -; j_gene: TRBJ2-3; v_gene: TRBV7-2; d_gene: TRBD2; CDR3aa: CASSLGGRGTDTQYF; CDR3nt: TGTGCCAGCAGCTTAGGCGGGAGGGGTACAGATACGCAGTATTTT
abundance: -; j_gene: TRBJ2-7; v_gene: TRBV29-1; d_gene: -; CDR3aa: CSVSLSKGAYEQYF; CDR3nt: TGCAGCGTTAGTTTGTCTAAAGGGGCTTACGAGCAGTACTTC
abundance: -; j_gene: TRBJ1-3; v_gene: TRBV28; d_gene: -; CDR3aa: CASSLGGVGTGNTIYF; CDR3nt: TGTGCCAGCAGCCTGGGGGGGGTAGGGACTGGAAACACCATATATTTT
abundance: -; j_gene: TRBJ1-1; v_gene: TRBV9; d_gene: -; CDR3aa: CASSVAQRSTEAFF; CDR3nt: TGTGCCAGCAGCGTAGCCCAACGGTCCACTGAAGCTTTCTTT
abundance: -; j_gene: TRBJ1-4; v_gene: TRBV7-2; d_gene: -; CDR3aa: CASSPAMIREEKLFF; CDR3nt: TGTGCCAGCAGCCCCGCTATGATCAGGGAAGAAAAACTGTTTTTT